A single sample is the source of the 2 T cell receptor beta chains below, sequenced in a study of T cells in Graves' hyperthyroidism and ophthalmopathy. TCR beta CDR3 regions were amplified from RNA transcripts. Researchers ran a first-round RT-PCR on the TCR CDR3 using the HTBI primer set. TCRdb reprocessed the multiplex PCR reads with MiXCR, giving one entry per CDR3 protein. The data hold almost 600,000 distinct CDR3 sequences, with around 13% observed a single time. Sequencing was carried out using blood. These receptors came from a woman in her twenties or thirties with Graves' hyperthyroidism that later progressed to Graves' ophthalmopathy.

Many counts were recorded for this clonotype. The chain joins TRBV11-2 to TRBJ1-3; D call uncertain. This CDR3 comprises 15 residues. Looked up from germline, CDR1 is SGHAT and CDR2 is FQNNGV. V lost 2 bases to trimming and J lost 3 bases, with 11 bases between them. The CDR3 reads CASSLLGSNGNTIYF. DNA for the CDR3: TGTGCCAGCAGCTTACTAGGGTCAAATGGAAACACCATATATTTT.

The table lists this clonotype with many counts. The genes are TRBV28 and TRBJ2-1; D might be TRBD2 (6 bases). Germline CDR1 and CDR2: MDHEN and SYDVKM. This CDR3 is 14 amino acids long. V was pared by 2 bases and J by 3 bases, with 8 bases between. The DNA for the CDR3 is TGTGCCAGCAGTTTACGCGGGGTCTACAATGAGCAGTTCTTC. This sequence encodes CASSLRGVYNEQFF.